These 9 T cell receptor beta chains were all obtained from the same sample, sequenced in a study of response to subunit inactivated influenza vaccine. Each CDR3 protein is one row after TCRdb ran MiXCR on the RT-PCR reads. The sample lists about 500,000 distinct CDR3 sequences, 10% to 15% occurring once. Sequenced here: PBMCs from blood, sampled more than 35 days after vaccination. These receptors all stem from a man aged 45-65 years who received an inactivated influenza vaccine.

A few counts support this clonotype. The chain uses TRBV7-8 and TRBJ1-5; D may be TRBD1 (5 bases). This CDR3 has 16 amino acids. V dropped 1 base and J dropped 6 bases, with 16 bases sitting between them. Germline V CDR1 and CDR2: SGHVS, FQNEAQ. This CDR3 is CASSLGLKGTGQPQHF. The CDR3 DNA sequence: TGTGCCAGCAGCTTAGGACTCAAGGGGACGGGTCAGCCCCAGCATTTT.

In the case of this clonotype: Germline and junction disagree at one end, which may indicate a read error. The chain uses TRBV6-5 and TRBJ2-3, with D possibly being TRBD2 (6 bases). Germline V lookup: CDR1 MNHEY, CDR2 SVGAGI. CDR3 size: 12 residues. The CDR3 nucleotides are TGTGCCAGCAGTCTTAGCGGAGATATGCAGTATTTT. This encodes CASSLSGDMQYF.

The rearrangement uses TRBV10-2 and TRBJ1-5; 8 bases are shared with TRBD1. This CDR3 contains 18 residues. In germline, CDR1 is WSHSY, CDR2 SAAADI. J was trimmed by 6 bases and V by 0 bases; bases with no gene match: 13. This CDR3 is CASSESLRSQGVFQPQHF. The CDR3 DNA reads TGCGCCAGCAGTGAGTCTCTAAGGTCACAGGGGGTTTTTCAGCCCCAGCATTTT.

V is TRBV29-1 and J is TRBJ2-7; the D gene is possibly TRBD2 (5 bases). Germline V gives CDR1 SQVTM, CDR2 ANQGSEA. There are 13 residues in the CDR3. Trimming removed 7 bases from V and 1 base from J, with 14 bases in between. This CDR3 is CSAEGKDSYEQYF. CDR3 DNA: TGCAGCGCCGAGGGAAAGGATTCCTACGAGCAGTACTTC.

In the case of this clonotype: A much larger clonotype is one base distant, so this may be a read error. J is TRBJ2-5 and V is TRBV6-2 or TRBV6-3; possible D gene TRBD1, 5 bases. This CDR3 spans 16 amino acids. Deletions cut 2 bases from V and 3 bases from J, with 16 bases between. Per germline, CDR1 MNHEY and CDR2 SVGEGT. CDR3 in DNA: TGTGCCAGCAGTTACATCACAGGCTTCATTGAAGAGACCCAGTACTTC. This translates into CASSYITGFIEETQYF.

This clonotype was recorded a few times. The chain has TRBV25-1 and TRBJ1-1, with 8 bases aligning to TRBD1. Germline V CDR1 and CDR2: MGHDK, SYGVNS. Trimming took 3 bases from V and 6 from J; bases not matched to a gene: 6. The CDR3 runs to 14 residues. The CDR3 DNA sequence: TGTGCCAGCAGTGAGCGGCAGGGGGCCGCTGAAGCTTTCTTT. It specifies CASSERQGAAEAFF.

The chain joins TRBV20-1 to TRBJ1-3; D is unresolved. Trimming took off 0 bases at V and 3 bases at J, with 18 bases between the two ends. The germline gives CDR1 DFQATT, CDR2 SNEGSKA (reference sequence). The CDR3 consists of 17 residues. Written as DNA, the CDR3 is TGCAGTGCTAGAGATCGGGAGCGCAGTACCTTTGGAAACACCATATATTTT. This gives the protein CSARDRERSTFGNTIYF.

This clonotype was found a few times. J is TRBJ1-2 and V is TRBV20-1; D may be TRBD1 (5 bases). V lost 6 bases and J lost 8, with 16 bases in between. The CDR3 covers 12 residues. Germline V CDR1 and CDR2: DFQATT, SNEGSKA (reference sequence). The CDR3 protein is CSALGVLQGYTF. CDR3 nucleotide sequence: TGCAGTGCGCTAGGGGTGCTTCAAGGCTACACCTTC.

The V and J genes are TRBV3-1 and TRBJ1-6, with 7 bases identical to TRBD1. The CDR3 is 15 amino acids. In germline, CDR1 is LGHDT, CDR2 YNNKEL (reference sequence). V was clipped by 4 bases and J by 7 bases; unmatched bases: 7. DNA for the CDR3: TGTGCCAGCAGCCCTACAGGGGATTGGAATTCACCCCTCCACTTT. Its translation is CASSPTGDWNSPLHF.